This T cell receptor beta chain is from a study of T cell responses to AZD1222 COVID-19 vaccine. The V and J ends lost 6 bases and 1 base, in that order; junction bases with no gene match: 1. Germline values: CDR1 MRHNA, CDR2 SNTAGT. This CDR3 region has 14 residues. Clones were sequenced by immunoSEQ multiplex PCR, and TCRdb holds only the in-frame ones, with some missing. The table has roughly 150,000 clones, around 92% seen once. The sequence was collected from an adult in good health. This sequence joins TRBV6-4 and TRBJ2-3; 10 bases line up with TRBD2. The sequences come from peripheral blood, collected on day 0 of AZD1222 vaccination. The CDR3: CASSLAGGTDTQYF. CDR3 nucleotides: TGTGCCAGCAGCCTAGCGGGGGGCACAGATACGCAGTATTTT.